This T cell receptor beta chain appears in the sequencing data of a study of T cell repertoires in cytomegalovirus infection. Trimming shortened V by 1 base and J by 1 base, and 10 bases separated the two germline ends. The CDR3 runs 15 residues. Germline lookup yields CDR1 LGHNA and CDR2 YNFKEQ. TCRdb redid the calling of the reads with MiXCR, one entry per CDR3 protein. The sample includes over 450,000 distinct CDR3 sequences, 10% to 12% of them seen just once. Sequenced sample: PBMCs. The origin of this receptor is a human donor in good health (CMV status not recorded). Some clones in this sample may be carry-over from other donors' samples. The chain employs TRBV4-2 and TRBJ2-5, with a possible D match to TRBD2 (6 bases). DNA of the CDR3: TGTGCCAGCAGCCAAGTGTCCGGGGGCCAAGAGACCCAGTACTTC. Amino acid sequence: CASSQVSGGQETQYF.